The T cell receptor (beta chain) described here comes from a study of Tregs in tolerant kidney transplant recipients (dated by TCRdb to the late 2010s). Looking at the study overall: The study used TCRbeta sequencing to identify donor-specific regulatory T cells before combined kidney and bone marrow transplantation, then tracked those cells after transplant. TCRbeta repertoire sequencing was used in 3 healthy controls to compare several ways of expanding Tregs specific for an allogeneic donor.

Genomic DNA was extracted from sorted cells with the QIAGEN DNeasy Blood and Tissue Kit for TCRbeta CDR3 sequencing. High-throughput TCRbeta CDR3 sequencing, including PCR amplification with bias correction and internal controls, was performed commercially through immunoSEQ. Turning to the authors' computational methods: Unique productive TCRbeta sequences were defined by CDR3 nucleotide sequence when primers matched and otherwise by CDR3 amino acid sequence together with Vbeta and Jbeta genes. As a correction for sorting error, sequences shared between sorted populations at a frequency ratio of 2:1 or less were discarded, and the remaining shared sequences were assigned to the higher population. Sequences were defined as donor-reactive when expanded at least 5-fold in CFSE-low cells versus unstimulated cells and present at a frequency of at least 0.01% in CFSE-low cells. Jensen-Shannon divergence, calculated on the top 100 TCRbeta sequences ranked by frequency, was used to quantify repertoire divergence. For samples with multiple sequencing runs, sorting error was corrected separately for each run before the runs were pooled. TCRdb re-hosts the immuneACCESS table, in-frame sequences only. Its copies lack some clones; in the studies checked, an unresolved V gene accounts for under half of them, and the cause for the rest is not known. V and J calls and clone size are as listed in that table; D and trimming were resolved from the DNA. The sample yields 90,000 or so clones; around nine tenths were counted once. The top ten clonotypes cover over 4% of the sample.

About this clone: Its recognized antigen is unknown. Base qualities are not recorded, but no much larger clone differs from it by a single base.

Thawed PBMCs were FACS-sorted into unstimulated Tregs (CD4+CD25+CD127-), CD4+ non-Tregs (CD4+CD25-), CD4 cells and CD8 cells. Blood from healthy controls was obtained either as purchased buffy coats or from healthy volunteers. Healthy control blood was processed by Ficoll density gradient to PBMCs and cryopreserved; patient PBMCs were collected before and after transplant. The CDR3 goes from the cysteine to the phenylalanine over 14 residues. CDR3 DNA is the only sequence kept; it has 42 bases, read in frame from the first base. V loses 5 bases of germline sequence and J loses 3 bases, and the interval between the two ends is 13 bases. Reading the germline V gene (reference sequence) gives CDR1 SEHNR and CDR2 FQNEAQ. On the study overall, not on this receptor specifically: Expanding Tregs with activated donor B cells appeared to identify the most biologically relevant and donor-specific TCRbeta repertoire. Biological reproducibility was not examined directly, but technical replication error appeared to be minimal. The study was constrained by small patient numbers, and validation of the findings is required in larger populations and under other immunosuppression protocols.

Sequencing used CD8+ T cells from blood. The sequence came from a human donor in good health. The chain is assembled from TRBV7-9 and TRBJ1-2; 5 matching bases give a weak D call of TRBD1. The CDR3 is CASSPPMGDYGYTF. The DNA is as follows: TGTGCCAGCAGCCCCCCGATGGGGGACTATGGCTACACCTTC. With the portions outside the CDR3 filled from the reference TRBV7-9 and TRBJ1-2 genes, the complete variable region becomes DTGVSQNPRHKITKRGQNVTFRCDPISEHNRLYWYRQTLGQGPEFLTYFQNEAQLEKSRLLSDRFSAERPKGSFSTLEIQRTEQGDSAMYLCASSPPMGDYGYTFGSGTRLTVV.